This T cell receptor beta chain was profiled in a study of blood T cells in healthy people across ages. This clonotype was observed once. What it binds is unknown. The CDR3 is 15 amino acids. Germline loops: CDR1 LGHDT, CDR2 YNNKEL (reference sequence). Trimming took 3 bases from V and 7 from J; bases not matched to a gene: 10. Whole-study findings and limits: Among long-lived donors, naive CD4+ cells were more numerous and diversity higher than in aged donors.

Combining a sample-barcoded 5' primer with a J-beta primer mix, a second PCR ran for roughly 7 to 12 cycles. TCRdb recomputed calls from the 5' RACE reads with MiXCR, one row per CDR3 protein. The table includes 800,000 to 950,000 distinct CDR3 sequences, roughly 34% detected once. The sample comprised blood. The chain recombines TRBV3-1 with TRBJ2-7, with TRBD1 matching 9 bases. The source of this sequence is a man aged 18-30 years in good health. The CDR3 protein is CASSQPLTGGSEQYF. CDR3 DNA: TGTGCCAGCAGCCAGCCCCTAACAGGGGGCAGTGAGCAGTACTTC.